These 10 T cell receptor beta chains were all obtained from the same sample, sequenced in a study of CD8 T cells in Susac syndrome. The RNA input was roughly 0.45 to 1 ug, and it was reverse transcribed with random hexamers. TCRdb re-analysed the immunoSEQ multiplex PCR reads in MiXCR, keeping a single row per CDR3 protein. The sample lists approximately 120,000 distinct CDR3 sequences, more than 85% occurring once. Sequenced sample: CD8+ T cells from PBMCs. The origin of the receptors is a human donor with multiple sclerosis.

Here the CDR3 DNA reads TGCGCCAGCAGCCATCCGAGCGGGGGTGGCACCGGGGAGCTGTTTTTT. Its protein is CASSHPSGGGTGELFF. The V and J genes are TRBV4-1 and TRBJ2-2; 8 bases map to TRBD2. The CDR3 spans 16 residues. Trimming removed 3 bases from V and 4 bases from J; junction bases left unmatched: 7. CDR1 and CDR2 from the germline V gene are MGHRA and YSYEKL.

This chain uses TRBV11-2 with TRBJ1-4; D is ambiguous. CDR3 length equals 13 residues. Per the germline V gene, CDR1 is SGHAT and CDR2 is FQNNGV. Trimming took off 5 bases at V and 6 bases at J, with 10 bases between the two ends. The DNA of the CDR3 is TGTGCCAGCAGCCCCTCCAAGTATGAAAAACTGTTTTTT. Residues: CASSPSKYEKLFF.

This chain links TRBV20-1 with TRBJ2-7; possibly TRBD2 for D (5 bases). Looked up from germline, CDR1 is DFQATT and CDR2 is SNEGSKA (reference sequence). The CDR3 consists of 14 residues. Trimming removed 5 bases at V and 0 bases at J, with 14 bases between. The CDR3 bases are TGCAGTGCTGGCCAGACTGGACTCTCCTACGAGCAGTACTTC. This sequence encodes CSAGQTGLSYEQYF.

The V call is TRBV23-1, the J call TRBJ1-1, with 8 bases lining up with TRBD1. TRBV23-1 counts as an open reading frame of uncertain function. This CDR3 region has 16 residues. After removal of 4 bases from V and 8 bases from J, the junction contained 15 bases not matched to a gene. The CDR3 region is CASSLNDRGEAVEAFF. The CDR3 region has the DNA TGCGCCAGCAGTCTAAATGACAGGGGAGAGGCCGTCGAAGCTTTCTTT.

The chain has TRBV12-3 or TRBV12-4 and TRBJ2-7; D perhaps matches TRBD2 (5 bases). The CDR3 runs 13 residues. The CDR3 loop is CPGKGDPSYEQYV. CDR3 bases: TGTCCTGGAAAGGGAGACCCCTCCTACGAGCAGTACGTC.

The V call is TRBV9, the J call TRBJ2-1, with 9 bases aligning to TRBD1. This CDR3 contains 15 residues. Germline trimming cut 4 bases from V and 6 bases from J; bases unmatched to any gene: 8. Germline V CDR1 and CDR2: SGDLS, YYNGEE. The CDR3 DNA reads TGTGCCAGCAGCACATCCGGGACAGGGACCAATGAGCAGTTCTTC. This encodes CASSTSGTGTNEQFF.

The V call is TRBV6-5, the J call TRBJ1-2, with TRBD1 matching over 10 bases. Germline CDR1 reads MNHEY; CDR2 reads SVGAGI. The CDR3 loop spans 17 amino acids. Germline trimming cut 1 base from V and 0 bases from J; bases unmatched to any gene: 5. CDR3 sequence (DNA): TGTGCCAGCAGTTACTTATCCGGGACAGGGGCTAACTATGGCTACACCTTC. Its translation is CASSYLSGTGANYGYTF.

This rearrangement joins TRBV6-1 to TRBJ2-7; weak D call: TRBD2 (6 bases). This CDR3 is 12 amino acids long. The germline V gene has CDR1 MNHNS and CDR2 SASEGT. The V gene lost 6 bases and the J gene lost 5 bases, with 11 bases spanning the gap. The CDR3 region is CASRKWEDEQYV. The CDR3 DNA reads as TGTGCCAGCAGGAAGTGGGAGGACGAGCAGTACGTC.

Only one count was recorded for this clonotype. The genes are TRBV5-1 and TRBJ2-5; 8 nucleotides line up with TRBD2. Unmatched junction bases numbered 7, after V lost 4 bases and J lost 2 bases. CDR3 length: 15 amino acids. Germline lookup yields CDR1 SGHRS and CDR2 YFSETQ. The CDR3 loop reads CASSLPGTRQETQYF. CDR3 sequence (DNA): TGCGCCAGCAGCCTACCCGGGACTAGGCAAGAGACCCAGTACTTC.

The chain links TRBV29-1 to TRBJ2-1; D gene uncertain. Trimming removed 6 bases from V and 1 base from J, with 13 bases in between. The CDR3 is made up of 14 amino acids. Germline V gene data show CDR1 as SQVTM and CDR2 as ANQGSEA. CDR3 in amino acids: CSVISGLSYNEQFF. The CDR3 DNA sequence: TGCAGCGTCATTAGTGGGCTTTCCTACAATGAGCAGTTCTTC.